This T cell receptor (beta chain) was captured by sequencing in a study of shared clonotypes between healthy human individuals. Study-level background: Donor ages ranged 18 to 49 years: a couple of women, a few men. General observations from the study: Clonotype sharing among donors, it was expected, would be affected by sequencing depth. There were few donors, and this limited the genetic and exposure-history diversity represented.

The protocol was immunoSEQ multiplex PCR, while the TCRdb copy is restricted to in-frame clones and leaves out a portion. The table lists approximately 500,000 clones, around 96% of them singletons. Notes on this clone: The target antigen is unknown.

There are 16 residues in the CDR3. This sequence joins TRBV21-1 and TRBJ2-1; TRBD2, as called in the table, went unchecked against the DNA. TRBV21-1 is tagged as a pseudogene. This sequence originates from a woman younger than 45 in good health. Specimen: naive CD4+ T cells sorted from blood. Subset denoted: CD45RA+ positively selected. The CDR3, as DNA: TGTGCCAGCAGCAAACGGGGTCGGAGCTCCTACAATGAGCAGTTCTTC. It encodes CASSKRGRSSYNEQFF.